These T cell receptor beta chains were read from a single sample in a study of cytotoxic CD8 clonotypes in ibrutinib-treated CLL. Using immunoSEQ multiplex PCR, the repertoire was profiled, and TCRdb retains in-frame clones only, with some absent. The table includes about 140,000 clones, around 93% detected once. The sample in question was PBMCs, obtained after 12 months of ibrutinib treatment. Receptors were obtained from a human donor with chronic lymphocytic leukemia. The CDR3 runs from the conserved cysteine through the conserved F or W. A D gene is named only where the DNA matches it firmly. Size values are once, few and many counts, or a class for expanded clones, and some rows have none.

TRBV5-5	TRBJ2-7	NA	once	TGTGCCAGCAGCACCCGGACAGATTACGAGCAGTACTTC	CASSTRTDYEQYF
TRBV2	TRBJ1-4	NA	NA	TGTGCCAGCATAGGGAAGGAAACAACTAATGAAAAACTGTTTTTT	CASIGKETTNEKLFF
TRBV7-9	TRBJ2-2	NA	NA	TGTGCCAGCAGCATACCCGGGACTCCGGGTACCGGGGAGCTGTTTTTT	CASSIPGTPGTGELFF
TRBV27	TRBJ2-7	NA	NA	TGTGCCACCTCCGGGACCGCTACCTACGAGCAGTACTTC	CATSGTATYEQYF
TRBV30	TRBJ2-1	TRBD2	NA	TGTGCCTGGAGTGTAGGGACTAGCTCCTACAATGAGCAGTTCTTC	CAWSVGTSSYNEQFF
TRBV19	TRBJ1-1	TRBD1	NA	TGTGCCACCGCGACCGACAGGGAGAACACTGAAGCTTTCTTT	CATATDRENTEAFF
TRBV7-9	TRBJ2-7	TRBD2	NA	TGTGCCAGCAGCGGGGTGACTAGCGGGAGGTTGCGCGAGCAGTACTTC	CASSGVTSGRLREQYF
TRBV4-2	TRBJ2-1	TRBD2	NA	TGTGCCAGCAGCGAGCGGGACTTTGTTGGGGGTTATGAGCAGTTCTTC	CASSERDFVGGYEQFF
TRBV6-6	TRBJ1-5	NA	NA	TGTGCCAGCAGATGGGTGGGGGGCATTCAGCCCCAGCATTTT	CASRWVGGIQPQHF
TRBV7-2	TRBJ2-3	TRBD2	NA	TGTGCCAGCAGCTTAGAACGGTCTAGCGGGAGCACAGATACGCAGTATTTT	CASSLERSSGSTDTQYF
TRBV2	TRBJ2-1	NA	NA	TGTGCCAGCAGTGAAGGGACTGTCGTGCATGAGCAGTTCTTC	CASSEGTVVHEQFF
TRBV7-9	TRBJ1-4	TRBD1	NA	TGTGCCAGCAGCCAGGACAGGGTACGAGCTAATGAAAAACTGTTTTTT	CASSQDRVRANEKLFF
TRBV9	TRBJ2-7	NA	NA	TGTGCCCTTCCATTGTGGACACTACTCTCCTACGAGCAGTACTTC	CALPLWTLLSYEQYF
TRBV29-1	TRBJ2-7	TRBD1	NA	TGCAGCGTGTGGGGGCAGGGGGCTTACGAGCAGTACTTC	CSVWGQGAYEQYF
TRBV5-6	TRBJ2-7	NA	once	TGTGCCAGCAGCTTCGGAGACTCCCCGGCCTCCTACGAGCAGTACTTC	CASSFGDSPASYEQYF
TRBV18	TRBJ2-7	NA	few	TGTGCCAGCTCTCAGGGGTCGCGGGACTACGAGCAGTACTTC	CASSQGSRDYEQYF
TRBV6-6	TRBJ2-7	NA	NA	TGTGCCAGCAGTCTCCGGGACACCTCCGAGCAGTACTTC	CASSLRDTSEQYF
TRBV21-1	TRBJ2-6	NA	NA	TGTGCCAGCAGCAAAGGGGGCCACAACCGCTCTGGGGCCAACGTCCTGACTTTC	CASSKGGHNRSGANVLTF
TRBV13	TRBJ2-1	TRBD2	NA	TGTGCCAGCAGCCAACTAGCGGGCTATATTGATGAGCAGTTCTTC	CASSQLAGYIDEQFF
TRBV4-3	TRBJ1-4	TRBD1	NA	TGCGCCAGCGCCCGCGGACAGGGTAATGAAAAACTGTTTTTT	CASARGQGNEKLFF
TRBV19	TRBJ1-5	NA	few	TGTGCCAGTTGCAACGGGTGGCAGGGAGGGCAGCCCCAGCATTTT	CASCNGWQGGQPQHF
TRBV7-9	TRBJ1-5	TRBD1	few	TGTGCCAGCAGCTTAGCGGACAGGGTGGAACAGCCCCAGCATTTT	CASSLADRVEQPQHF
TRBV28	TRBJ2-2	NA	NA	TGTGCCAGCACCGCCGGGAGCCCGGGACAGAACACCGGGGAGCTGTTTTTT	CASTAGSPGQNTGELFF
TRBV5-1	TRBJ2-3	TRBD1	NA	TGCGCCAGCAGCCTCGGAACAGGGGGCGGCACAGATACGCAGTATTTT	CASSLGTGGGTDTQYF
TRBV28	TRBJ2-7	NA	NA	TGTGCCAGCAGTTTGACCGGGGACAACTACGAGCAGTACTTC	CASSLTGDNYEQYF
TRBV19	TRBJ2-1	TRBD2	few	TGCGCCAGTAGTCCGACTAGCAGGTCCTACAATGAGCAGTTCTTC	CASSPTSRSYNEQFF
TRBV28	TRBJ1-5	TRBD1	NA	TGTGCCAGCAATGGACAGGGGGCTGGACAGCCCCAGCATTTT	CASNGQGAGQPQHF
TRBV28	TRBJ2-3	NA	NA	TGTGCCAGCCGGACGGCCCTAGATACGCAGTATTTT	CASRTALDTQYF
TRBV7-2	TRBJ2-3	NA	few	TGTGCCAGCAGCTTGGCAGGGGGGGGTGATACGCAGTATTTT	CASSLAGGGDTQYF
TRBV10-2	TRBJ2-7	NA	NA	TGCGCCAGCAGTGAGTCGGAACAGTGGCCCTACGAGCAGTACTTC	CASSESEQWPYEQYF
TRBV5-1	TRBJ2-7	NA	NA	TGCGCCAGCAGCCTGGAATACGAGCAGTACTTC	CASSLEYEQYF
TRBV7-9	TRBJ2-1	TRBD2	NA	TGTGCCAGCAGCTGGGGACTAGCGGGATACAATGAGCAGTTCTTC	CASSWGLAGYNEQFF
TRBV25-1	TRBJ2-2	TRBD1	once	TGTGCCAGCAGTGCCCTGAGCCTCGGGACAGTCACCGGGGAGCTGTTTTTT	CASSALSLGTVTGELFF
TRBV7-2	TRBJ2-5	NA	NA	TGTGCCAGCAGCTTAAGACGAGGGGAGACCCAGTACTTC	CASSLRRGETQYF